The clone carrying this T cell receptor (beta chain) was observed a handful of times. As yet, its antigen is unknown. Sequenced by immunoSEQ multiplex PCR; TCRdb stores in-frame clones only, minus some. Counted here are roughly 140,000 clones, 90% occurring once; the ten biggest clones make up approximately 3.6%. These data originate in a study of T cell responses to AZD1222 COVID-19 vaccine. Study observations and caveats: When two AZD1222 doses had been given, Spike-specific TCR breadth and depth rose. Donor demographics were predominantly white British with a female majority; clonal diversity may be underestimated.

Germline CDR1 is SQVTM and CDR2 is ANQGSEA. V was cut by 4 bases and J by 4 bases, with 16 bases left in between. This CDR3 has 14 residues. Sequences were derived from peripheral blood, sampled on day 0 of AZD1222 vaccination. This clonotype was sampled from an adult in good health. This chain joins TRBV29-1 and TRBJ1-2; tentative D call: TRBD1 (5 bases). CDR3 region: CSVARDGTLYGYTF. CDR3 in DNA: TGCAGCGTTGCGCGGGACGGAACTCTCTATGGCTACACCTTC. The full variable domain, rest sourced from reference TRBV29-1 and TRBJ1-2, is SAVISQKPSRDICQRGTSLTIQCQVDSQVTMMFWYRQQPGQSLTLIATANQGSEATYESGFVIDKFPISRPNLTFSTLTVSNMSPEDSSIYLCSVARDGTLYGYTFGSGTRLTVV.